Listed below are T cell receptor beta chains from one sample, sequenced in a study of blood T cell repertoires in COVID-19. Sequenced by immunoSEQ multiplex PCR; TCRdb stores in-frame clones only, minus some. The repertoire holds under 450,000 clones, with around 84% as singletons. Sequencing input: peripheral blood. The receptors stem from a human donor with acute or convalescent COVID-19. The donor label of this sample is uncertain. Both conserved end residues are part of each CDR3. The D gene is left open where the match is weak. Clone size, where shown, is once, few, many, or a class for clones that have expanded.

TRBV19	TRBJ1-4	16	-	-	TGTGCCAGCCGCACCATCGACAGCTCAACTAATGAAAAACTGTTTTTT	CASRTIDSSTNEKLFF
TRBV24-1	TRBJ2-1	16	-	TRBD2	TGTGCCACCAGTGATTCGGCTAGCGGGCCCTACAATGAGCAGTTCTTC	CATSDSASGPYNEQFF
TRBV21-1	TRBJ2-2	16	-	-	TGTGCCAGGGTTTTTCTCGGAGGGGGCAACACCGGGGAGCTGTTTTTT	CARVFLGGGNTGELFF
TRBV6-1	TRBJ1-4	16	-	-	TGTGCCAGCAGTGAAGAGAGGCGTCGAACTAATGAAAAACTGTTTTTT	CASSEERRRTNEKLFF
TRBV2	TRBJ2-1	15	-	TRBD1	TGTGCCAGCAGCCTGACGGACAGGGGGTATAATGAGCAGTTCTTC	CASSLTDRGYNEQFF
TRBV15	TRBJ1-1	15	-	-	TGTGCCACCAGCAGAGATAAGTTGAGGGTTACTGAAGCTTTCTTT	CATSRDKLRVTEAFF
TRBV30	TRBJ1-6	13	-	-	TGTGCCTGGAGGGGGCCGGTTAATTCACCCCTCCACTTT	CAWRGPVNSPLHF
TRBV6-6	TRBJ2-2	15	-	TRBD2	TGTGCCAGCAGTGCTAGCGGGACCTCCACCGGGGAGCTGTTTTTT	CASSASGTSTGELFF
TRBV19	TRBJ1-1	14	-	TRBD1	TGTGCCAGTAATGGACAGGTAAAGAACACTGAAGCTTTCTTT	CASNGQVKNTEAFF
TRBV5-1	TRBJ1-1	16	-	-	TGCGCCAGCAGCCCCCCAAACAGGATGCGGTACACTGAAGCTTTCTTT	CASSPPNRMRYTEAFF
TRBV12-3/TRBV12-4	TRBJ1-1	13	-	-	TGTGCCAGCAGAAAACAGATGAACACTGAAGCTTTCTTT	CASRKQMNTEAFF
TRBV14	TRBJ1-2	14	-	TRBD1	TGTGCCAGCAGCCGAGGACAGGTTAACTATGGCTACACCTTC	CASSRGQVNYGYTF
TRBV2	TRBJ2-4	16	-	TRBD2	TGTGCCAACTCCGGGACTAGCGGGAGGACGGTGGACATTCAGTACTTC	CANSGTSGRTVDIQYF
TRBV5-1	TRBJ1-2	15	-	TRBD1	TGCGCCAGCAGCTTCCTACAGGGGGCCAACTATGGCTACACCTTC	CASSFLQGANYGYTF
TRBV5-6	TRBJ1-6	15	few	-	TGTGCCAGCAGCTTAGGGAGCTCCTATAATTCACCCCTCCACTTT	CASSLGSSYNSPLHF
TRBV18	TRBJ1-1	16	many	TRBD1	TGTGCCAGCTCACAGGGGCAGGGGGTGACTGGCACTGAAGCTTTCTTT	CASSQGQGVTGTEAFF
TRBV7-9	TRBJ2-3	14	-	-	TGTGCCAGCAGCTGGGGGGTTAGCACAGATACGCAGTATTTT	CASSWGVSTDTQYF
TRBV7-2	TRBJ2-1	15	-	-	TGTGCCAGCAGCATGGACTCCTCCCCCTACAATGAGCAGTTCTTC	CASSMDSSPYNEQFF
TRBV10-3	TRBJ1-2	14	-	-	TGTGCCATCAGCGGGTCCCCGGGGGGAGTAAGCTACACCTTC	CAISGSPGGVSYTF
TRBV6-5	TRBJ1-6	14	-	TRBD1	TGTGCCAGCAGCCGTGGACAGGGCGGTTCACCCCTCCACTTT	CASSRGQGGSPLHF
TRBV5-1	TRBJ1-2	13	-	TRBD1	TGCGCCAGCAGCTCCGACAGGGTACATGGCTACACCTTC	CASSSDRVHGYTF
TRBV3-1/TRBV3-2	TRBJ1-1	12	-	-	TGTGCCAGCAGCCAAACTAGCCGGTCTGCTTTCTTT	CASSQTSRSAFF
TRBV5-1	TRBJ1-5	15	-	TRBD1	TGCGCCAGCAGCTTGGTAGGACAGGCTGGTCAGCCCCAGCATTTT	CASSLVGQAGQPQHF
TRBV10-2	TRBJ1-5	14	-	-	TGCGCCAGCAGTGCGGGGCAGGGGAATGGTGCCCAGCATTTT	CASSAGQGNGAQHF
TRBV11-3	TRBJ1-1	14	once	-	TGTGCCAGCAGCTTAGATCAGCGGACCACTGAAGCTTTCTTT	CASSLDQRTTEAFF
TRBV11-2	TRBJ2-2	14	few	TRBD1	TGTGCCAGCACTCCATACAGGGGGATCGGGGAGCTGTTTTTT	CASTPYRGIGELFF
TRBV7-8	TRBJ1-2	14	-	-	TGTGCCAGCAGCTTAGCCCCAGGGGACTATGGCTACACCTTC	CASSLAPGDYGYTF
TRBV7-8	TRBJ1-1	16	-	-	TGTGCCAGCAGCCCCCGTCCCAGGGGACTGAACACTGAAGCTTTCTTT	CASSPRPRGLNTEAFF
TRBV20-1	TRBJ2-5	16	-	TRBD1	TGCAGTGCTAGTTCTAGGACAGGGGCCCTCCAAGAGACCCAGTACTTC	CSASSRTGALQETQYF
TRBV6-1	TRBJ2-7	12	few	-	TGTGCCAGCAGTGAAGCTCGGTACGAGCAGTACTTC	CASSEARYEQYF